One and the same sample provided the 19 T cell receptor beta chains below, sequenced in a study of OX40 agonist ivuxolimab in advanced cancers. Repertoires were generated with immunoSEQ multiplex PCR, while TCRdb's copy carries only in-frame clones and drops some. The table shows about 73,000 clones, with 88% occurring only once. Sequencing was performed on CD4+ or CD8+ T cells sorted from blood, taken in a trial of the OX40 agonist ivuxolimab. The source of these receptors is an adult with an advanced solid tumor such as melanoma, head and neck, liver or kidney cancer.

J is TRBJ1-3 and V is TRBV18; no firm D call. The V and J ends lost 3 bases and 5 bases respectively, with 8 bases between them. CDR1 and CDR2 from the germline V gene are KGHSH and LQKENI. CDR3 length: 13 residues. The CDR3 loop is CASSPVDRNTIYF. The CDR3 DNA reads as TGTGCCAGCTCACCGGTGGATAGAAACACCATATATTTT.

This chain uses TRBV30 with TRBJ1-5, with a possible D match to TRBD1 (6 bases). V lost 1 base, J lost 2 bases, and 6 bases lay in between. CDR3 size: 13 residues. CDR1 is GTSNPN, CDR2 SVGIG, per germline (reference sequence). This CDR3 is CAWSAGGNQPQHF. CDR3 bases: TGTGCCTGGAGTGCAGGGGGCAATCAGCCCCAGCATTTT. Complete variable domain (other parts from reference TRBV30 and TRBJ1-5): SQTIHQWPATLVQPVGSPLSLECTVEGTSNPNLYWYRQAAGRGLQLLFYSVGIGQISSEVPQNLSASRPQDRQFILSSKKLLLSDSGFYLCAWSAGGNQPQHFGDGTRLSIL.

The rearrangement links TRBV7-9 to TRBJ1-5; no clear D. Trimming stripped 5 bases from V and 4 bases from J, with 9 bases between. In germline, CDR1 is SEHNR, CDR2 FQNEAQ (reference sequence). The CDR3 is 13 residues long. Here the CDR3 reads CASSRSGNQPQHF. In DNA, the CDR3 is TGTGCCAGCAGCCGATCGGGAAATCAGCCCCAGCATTTT.

A single count supports this clone. The chain couples TRBV7-9 to TRBJ2-2; D is ambiguous. The V end lost 1 base, the J end lost 5 bases, and 5 bases lay between the germline ends. This CDR3 has 13 residues. In germline, CDR1 is SEHNR, CDR2 FQNEAQ (reference sequence). CDR3 region: CASSLEGTGELFF. DNA of the CDR3: TGTGCCAGCAGCTTAGAGGGAACCGGGGAGCTGTTTTTT.

The chain carries TRBV19 and TRBJ2-1; TRBD2 agrees at 14 bases. V lost 3 bases and J lost 9; bases outside the gene matches: 16. The CDR3 consists of 19 residues. The germline V gene encodes CDR1 LNHDA and CDR2 SQIVND (reference sequence). Here the CDR3 DNA reads TGTGCCAGTAGTATTGACACACCGGGACTAGCGGGGGCAATTGGTGAGCAGTTCTTC. Translation gives CASSIDTPGLAGAIGEQFF.

The V gene is TRBV30, the J gene TRBJ1-6; no firm D call. The germline V gene encodes CDR1 GTSNPN and CDR2 SVGIG (reference sequence). Between the trimmed V and J ends, which lost 1 base and 9 bases, there was a span of 10 bases. The CDR3 has 13 amino acids. The CDR3 DNA follows: TGTGCCTGGAGTGAGCAGTCCTCTTCACCCCTCCACTTT. Residues: CAWSEQSSSPLHF.

The chain is built from TRBV18 and TRBJ1-5; D is perhaps TRBD1 (5 bases). Trimming left V 2 bases short and J 2 bases short, with 10 bases between. The CDR3 runs 15 residues. Germline assignment: CDR1 KGHSH and CDR2 LQKENI. The CDR3, as DNA: TGTGCCAGCTCACCAACAGGCGAACGCAATCAGCCCCAGCATTTT. It encodes CASSPTGERNQPQHF.

The chain couples TRBV19 to TRBJ2-3; no clear D. This CDR3 has 14 residues. Trimming shortened V by 3 bases and J by 0 bases, and 7 bases separated the two germline ends. Germline V gene sequence: CDR1 LNHDA, CDR2 SQIVND (reference sequence). CDR3 DNA: TGTGCCAGTAGTATTAGTGTGAGCACAGATACGCAGTATTTT. Translating gives CASSISVSTDTQYF.

Comment on this clone: Germline is not matched at one junction end, which may reflect a read error. Other DNA variants within this sample encode the same CDR3. The V call is TRBV28, the J call TRBJ2-7, with a weak D call TRBD1 (6 bases). The CDR3 spans 15 residues. Germline V gene lookup returns CDR1 MDHEN and CDR2 SYDVKM. The CDR3 sequence is CASSFDGTRWIGQYF. The CDR3 DNA reads TGCGCCAGCAGTTTTGATGGGACAAGATGGATTGGGCAGTACTTC.

This rearrangement joins TRBV19 to TRBJ2-3; TRBD2 agrees at 8 bases. This CDR3 spans 14 amino acids. With 7 bases clipped from V and 1 base from J, the junction kept 4 bases outside the gene matches. Germline V gives CDR1 LNHDA, CDR2 SQIVND (reference sequence). CDR3 bases: TGTGCCAGTATGGGGCGGGAGGGCACAGATACGCAGTATTTT. Protein: CASMGREGTDTQYF.

This clone occurred a few times. The chain is built from TRBV7-2 and TRBJ2-5; no definite D call. CDR3 size: 14 residues. The V gene lost 0 bases and the J gene lost 2 bases, with 7 bases spanning the gap. Germline CDR1 and CDR2: SGHTA and FQGNSA. The CDR3 loop is CASSLAHFQETQYF. CDR3 in DNA: TGTGCCAGCAGCTTAGCGCACTTTCAAGAGACCCAGTACTTC.

The chain combines TRBV7-9 with TRBJ2-1, with TRBD2 matching 12 bases. Germline trimming cut 5 bases from V and 8 bases from J; bases unmatched to any gene: 10. The CDR3 consists of 16 residues. The germline V gene encodes CDR1 SEHNR and CDR2 FQNEAQ (reference sequence). Here the CDR3 reads CASSPWASGGAHEQFF. CDR3 DNA: TGTGCCAGCAGCCCCTGGGCTAGCGGGGGGGCCCATGAGCAGTTCTTC.

V is TRBV18 and J is TRBJ2-2; D possibly uses TRBD1 or TRBD2 (5 bases each). The V gene lost 3 bases and the J gene lost 0 bases, with 8 bases spanning the gap. CDR1 KGHSH and CDR2 LQKENI come from the germline V gene. The CDR3 runs 15 residues. The CDR3: CASSPGTPNTGELFF. The DNA for the CDR3 is TGTGCCAGCTCACCGGGGACGCCGAACACCGGGGAGCTGTTTTTT.

The chain combines TRBV25-1 with TRBJ2-1; the D call may be TRBD1 or TRBD2 (5 bases each). CDR3 length: 15 residues. Germline CDR1 reads MGHDK; CDR2 reads SYGVNS. Deletions cut 6 bases from V and 6 bases from J, with 18 bases between. CDR3 bases: TGTGCCAGCAGGAACCGGGACCACCCGTCCAATGAGCAGTTCTTC. It specifies CASRNRDHPSNEQFF. Drawing the rest from reference TRBV25-1 and TRBJ2-1, the complete variable domain is EADIYQTPRYLVIGTGKKITLECSQTMGHDKMYWYQQDPGMELHLIHYSYGVNSTEKGDLSSESTVSRIRTEHFPLTLESARPSHTSQYLCASRNRDHPSNEQFFGPGTRLTVL.

The chain carries TRBV5-8 and TRBJ2-5; 9 bases align to TRBD1. Germline V gives CDR1 SGHTS, CDR2 YDEGEE. The CDR3 totals 16 residues. Trimming cost V 1 base and J 5 bases; bases outside gene matches: 9. CDR3 nucleotides: TGTGCCAGCAGCTTGCCGGATGGGACAGGGAGGGAGACCCAGTACTTC. Translated, it gives CASSLPDGTGRETQYF.

The chain employs TRBV5-6 and TRBJ2-1; no definite D call. The CDR3 extends over 13 amino acids. Between the trimmed V and J ends, which lost 2 bases and 6 bases, there was a span of 9 bases. CDR1 SGHDT and CDR2 YYEEEE come from the germline V gene. CDR3 in DNA: TGTGCCAGCAGCTTAGGCCGGGCCAATGAGCAGTTCTTC. Protein: CASSLGRANEQFF.

The gene calls are TRBV18 and TRBJ2-4, with D possibly being TRBD1 (5 bases). Per germline, CDR1 KGHSH and CDR2 LQKENI. The CDR3 is 15 amino acids. The ends were cut back, 1 base at V and 5 bases at J, with 12 bases in the middle. In DNA form, the CDR3 reads TGTGCCAGCTCACCACAGTCCACAGGACAAAACATTCAGTACTTC. Protein sequence: CASSPQSTGQNIQYF.

This chain uses TRBV18 with TRBJ2-7; TRBD1 or TRBD2 may be the D gene (5 bases each). Trimming took off 1 base at V and 0 bases at J, with 19 bases between the two ends. CDR1 is KGHSH, CDR2 LQKENI, per germline. The CDR3 runs to 18 residues. CDR3: CASSPLGSGQEISYEQYF. For the CDR3, the DNA is TGTGCCAGCTCACCACTTGGGTCGGGGCAGGAGATCTCCTACGAGCAGTACTTC.

In its sample, this clone was seen once. The gene calls are TRBV7-9 and TRBJ2-7; a weak D match, TRBD1 (7 bases). Looked up from germline, CDR1 is SEHNR and CDR2 is FQNEAQ (reference sequence). This CDR3 region has 13 residues. The germline V and J ends were trimmed by 2 bases and 7 bases, with 12 bases remaining between them. The CDR3 nucleotides are TGTGCCAGCAGCTTACGACAGGGAGGAGAGCAGTACTTC. Translated, it gives CASSLRQGGEQYF.